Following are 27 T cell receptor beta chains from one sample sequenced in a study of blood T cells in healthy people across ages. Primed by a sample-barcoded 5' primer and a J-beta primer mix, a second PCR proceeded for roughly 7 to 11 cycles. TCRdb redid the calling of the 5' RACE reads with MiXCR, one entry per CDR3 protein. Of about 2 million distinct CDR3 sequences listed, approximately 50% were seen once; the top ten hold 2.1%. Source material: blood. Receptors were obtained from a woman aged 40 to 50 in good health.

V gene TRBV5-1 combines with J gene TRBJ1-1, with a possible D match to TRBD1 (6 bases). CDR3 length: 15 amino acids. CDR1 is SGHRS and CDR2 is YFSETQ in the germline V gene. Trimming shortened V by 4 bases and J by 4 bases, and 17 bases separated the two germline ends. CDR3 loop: CASSHNRETSTEAFF. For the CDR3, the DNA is TGCGCCAGCAGCCATAACAGGGAAACAAGCACTGAAGCTTTCTTT. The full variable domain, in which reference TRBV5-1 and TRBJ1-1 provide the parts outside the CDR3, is KAGVTQTPRYLIKTRGQQVTLSCSPISGHRSVSWYQQTPGQGLQFLFEYFSETQRNKGNFPGRFSGRQFSNSRSEMNVSTLELGDSALYLCASSHNRETSTEAFFGQGTRLTVV.

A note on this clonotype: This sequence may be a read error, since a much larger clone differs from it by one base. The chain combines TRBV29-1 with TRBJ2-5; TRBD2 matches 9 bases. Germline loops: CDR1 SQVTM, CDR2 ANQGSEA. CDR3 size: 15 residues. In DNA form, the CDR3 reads TGCAACGTAGACCCCGGGACTAGCCTACAAGAGACCCAGTACTTC. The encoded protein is CNVDPGTSLQETQYF.

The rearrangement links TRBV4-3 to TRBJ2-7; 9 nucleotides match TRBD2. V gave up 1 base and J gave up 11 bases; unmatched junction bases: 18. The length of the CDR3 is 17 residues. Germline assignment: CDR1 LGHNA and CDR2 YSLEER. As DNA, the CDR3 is TGCGCCAGCAGCCAAGGGCTAGTTGATGGCCTAGCGGGGAGAGAGTACTTC. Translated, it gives CASSQGLVDGLAGREYF.

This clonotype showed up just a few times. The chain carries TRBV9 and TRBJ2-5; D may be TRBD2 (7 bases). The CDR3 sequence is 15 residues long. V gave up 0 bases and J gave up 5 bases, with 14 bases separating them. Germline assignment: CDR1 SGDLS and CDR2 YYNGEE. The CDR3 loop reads CASSVGPRGGETQYF. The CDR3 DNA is TGTGCCAGCAGCGTAGGTCCCAGGGGAGGGGAGACCCAGTACTTC. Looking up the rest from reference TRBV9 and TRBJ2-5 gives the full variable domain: DSGVTQTPKHLITATGQRVTLRCSPRSGDLSVYWYQQSLDQGLQFLIQYYNGEERAKGNILERFSAQQFPDLHSELNLSSLELGDSALYFCASSVGPRGGETQYFGPGTRLLVL.

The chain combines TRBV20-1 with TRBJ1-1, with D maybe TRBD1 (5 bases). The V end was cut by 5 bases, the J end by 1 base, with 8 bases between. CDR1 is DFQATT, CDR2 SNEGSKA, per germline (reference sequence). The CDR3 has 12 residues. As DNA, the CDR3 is TGCAGTGCTCCCACAGGGAACACTGAAGCTTTCTTT. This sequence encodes CSAPTGNTEAFF.

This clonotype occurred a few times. CDR3 residues: CASSEAGRTRTYEQYF. In DNA form, the CDR3 reads TGTGCCAGCAGTGAAGCGGGCCGAACAAGAACCTACGAGCAGTACTTC. J is TRBJ2-7 and V is TRBV6-1; D gene ambiguous. Trimming shortened V by 0 bases and J by 2 bases, and 14 bases separated the two germline ends. CDR1 and CDR2 from the germline V gene are MNHNS and SASEGT. The CDR3 length is 16 residues.

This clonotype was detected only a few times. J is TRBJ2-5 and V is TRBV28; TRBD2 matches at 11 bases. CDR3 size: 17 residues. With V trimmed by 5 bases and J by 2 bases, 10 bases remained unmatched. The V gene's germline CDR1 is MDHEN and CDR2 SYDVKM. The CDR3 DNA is TGTGCCAGCAGTCCCTACCTTAGCGGGGGGGCTCAAGAGACCCAGTACTTC. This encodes CASSPYLSGGAQETQYF.

The CDR3 DNA is TGTGCCAGCTCCAAGGCTAGCGGGGGGGGTACGCAGTATTTT. Translating gives CASSKASGGGTQYF. The chain carries TRBV7-2 and TRBJ2-3, with 12 positions matching TRBD2. There are 14 residues in the CDR3. CDR1 SGHTA and CDR2 FQGNSA come from the germline V gene. After removal of 8 bases from V and 8 bases from J, the junction contained 8 bases not matched to a gene. The variable domain in full, completed from reference TRBV7-2 and TRBJ2-3, reads GAGVSQSPSNKVTEKGKDVELRCDPISGHTALYWYRQSLGQGLEFLIYFQGNSAPDKSGLPSDRFSAERTGGSVSTLTIQRTQQEDSAVYLCASSKASGGGTQYFGPGTRLTVL.

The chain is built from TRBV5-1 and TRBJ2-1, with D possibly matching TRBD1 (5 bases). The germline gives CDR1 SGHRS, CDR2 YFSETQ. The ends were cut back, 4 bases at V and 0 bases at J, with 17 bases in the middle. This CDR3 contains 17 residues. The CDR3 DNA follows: TGCGCCAGCAGCGTACTAATTGACAGCCTCTCCTACAATGAGCAGTTCTTC. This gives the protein CASSVLIDSLSYNEQFF.

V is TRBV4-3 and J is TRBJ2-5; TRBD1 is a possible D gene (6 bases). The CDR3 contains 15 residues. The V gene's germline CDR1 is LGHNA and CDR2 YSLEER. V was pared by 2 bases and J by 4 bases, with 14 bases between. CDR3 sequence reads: CASSQQGFSGETQYF. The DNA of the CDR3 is TGCGCCAGCAGCCAACAGGGGTTTTCGGGAGAGACCCAGTACTTC.

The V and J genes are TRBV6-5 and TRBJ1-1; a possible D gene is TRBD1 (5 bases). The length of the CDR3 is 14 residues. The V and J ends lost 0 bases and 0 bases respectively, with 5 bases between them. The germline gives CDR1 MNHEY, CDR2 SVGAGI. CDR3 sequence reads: CASSYSGVNTEAFF. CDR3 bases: TGTGCCAGCAGTTACTCGGGGGTGAACACTGAAGCTTTCTTT.

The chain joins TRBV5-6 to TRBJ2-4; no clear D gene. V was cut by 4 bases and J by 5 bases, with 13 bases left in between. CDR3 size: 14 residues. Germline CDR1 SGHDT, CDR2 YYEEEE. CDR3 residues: CASSKDRVENIQYF. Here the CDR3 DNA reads TGTGCCAGCAGCAAGGATAGGGTGGAAAACATTCAGTACTTC.

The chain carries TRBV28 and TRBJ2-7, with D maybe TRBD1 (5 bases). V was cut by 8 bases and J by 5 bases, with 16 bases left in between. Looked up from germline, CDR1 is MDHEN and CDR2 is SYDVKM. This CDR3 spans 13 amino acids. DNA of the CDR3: TGTGCCAGCGATGACAGAGTAGGAGACGAGCAGTACTTC. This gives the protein CASDDRVGDEQYF.

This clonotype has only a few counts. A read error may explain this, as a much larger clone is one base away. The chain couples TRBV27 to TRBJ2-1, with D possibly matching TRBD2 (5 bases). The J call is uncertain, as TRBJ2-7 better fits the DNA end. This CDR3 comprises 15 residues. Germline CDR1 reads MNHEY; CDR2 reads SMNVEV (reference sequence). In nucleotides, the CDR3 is TGTGCCAGCAGTTCTGGGGATGGGAGCTACAATGAGCAGTACTTC. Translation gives CASSSGDGSYNEQYF.

CDR3 nucleotides: TGTGCCAGCAGTCAATCCGGGACAGGGTTAGTTTCAGATACGCAGTATTTT. It translates to CASSQSGTGLVSDTQYF. The rearrangement uses TRBV6-2 or TRBV6-3 and TRBJ2-3; 9 nucleotides line up with TRBD1. This CDR3 is 17 amino acids long. The V and J ends lost 5 bases and 4 bases, in that order; junction bases with no gene match: 13. Germline V gene data show CDR1 as MNHEY and CDR2 as SVGEGT.

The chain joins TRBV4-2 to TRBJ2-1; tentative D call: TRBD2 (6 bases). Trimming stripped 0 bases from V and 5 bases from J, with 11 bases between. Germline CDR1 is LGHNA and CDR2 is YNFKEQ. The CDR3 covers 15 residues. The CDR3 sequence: CASSQDGRGDNEQFF. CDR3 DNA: TGTGCCAGCAGCCAAGACGGGCGGGGAGACAATGAGCAGTTCTTC.

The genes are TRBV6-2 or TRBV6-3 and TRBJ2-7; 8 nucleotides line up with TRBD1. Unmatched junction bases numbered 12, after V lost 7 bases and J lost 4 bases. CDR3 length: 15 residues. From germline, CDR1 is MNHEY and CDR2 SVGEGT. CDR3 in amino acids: CASTPKRTGRYEQYF. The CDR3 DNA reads TGTGCCAGCACCCCGAAGAGGACAGGGAGGTACGAGCAGTACTTC.

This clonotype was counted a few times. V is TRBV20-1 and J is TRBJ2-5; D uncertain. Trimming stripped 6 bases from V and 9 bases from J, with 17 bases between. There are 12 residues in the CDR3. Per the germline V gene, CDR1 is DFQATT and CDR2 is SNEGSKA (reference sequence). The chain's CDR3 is CSASGGPVPQYF. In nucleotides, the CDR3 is TGCAGTGCCTCCGGCGGTCCGGTCCCCCAGTACTTC.

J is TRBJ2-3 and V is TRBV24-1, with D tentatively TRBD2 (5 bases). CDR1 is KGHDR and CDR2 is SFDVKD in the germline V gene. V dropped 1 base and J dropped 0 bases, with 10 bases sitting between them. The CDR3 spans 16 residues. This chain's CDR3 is CATSDFHRGSTDTQYF. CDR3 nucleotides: TGTGCCACCAGTGATTTCCACAGAGGGAGCACAGATACGCAGTATTTT.

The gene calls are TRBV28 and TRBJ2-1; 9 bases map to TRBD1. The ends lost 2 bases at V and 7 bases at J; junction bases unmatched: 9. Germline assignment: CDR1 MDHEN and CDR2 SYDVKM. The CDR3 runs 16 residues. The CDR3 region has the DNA TGTGCCAGCAGTTTACAACCGGGACAGGGTAGAAATGAGCAGTTCTTC. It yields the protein CASSLQPGQGRNEQFF. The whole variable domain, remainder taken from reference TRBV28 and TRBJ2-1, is DVKVTQSSRYLVKRTGEKVFLECVQDMDHENMFWYRQDPGLGLRLIYFSYDVKMKEKGDIPEGYSVSREKKERFSLILESASTNQTSMYLCASSLQPGQGRNEQFFGPGTRLTVL.

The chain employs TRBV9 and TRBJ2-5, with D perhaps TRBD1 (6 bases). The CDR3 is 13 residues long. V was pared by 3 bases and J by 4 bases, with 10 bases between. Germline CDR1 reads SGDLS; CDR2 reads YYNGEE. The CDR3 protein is CASSATGRETQYF. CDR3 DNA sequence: TGTGCCAGCAGCGCTACAGGGAGAGAGACCCAGTACTTC.

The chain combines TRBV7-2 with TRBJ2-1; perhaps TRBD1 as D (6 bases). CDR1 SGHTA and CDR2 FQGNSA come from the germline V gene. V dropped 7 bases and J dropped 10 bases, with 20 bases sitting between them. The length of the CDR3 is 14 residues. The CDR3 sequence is CASTLRGSYPEQFF. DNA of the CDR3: TGTGCCAGCACCCTAAGGGGGTCGTACCCAGAGCAGTTCTTC.

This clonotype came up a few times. The DNA of the CDR3 is TGTGCCATCAGTAAAGAGCGGGGGGCTTTGACAGATACGCAGTATTTT. Translation gives CAISKERGALTDTQYF. The chain joins TRBV10-3 to TRBJ2-3; 9 bases fit TRBD2. The CDR3 has 16 amino acids. Trimming at V came to 5 bases and at J to 3 bases, leaving 9 bases not matched to a gene. Germline V gene data show CDR1 as ENHRY and CDR2 as SYGVKD.

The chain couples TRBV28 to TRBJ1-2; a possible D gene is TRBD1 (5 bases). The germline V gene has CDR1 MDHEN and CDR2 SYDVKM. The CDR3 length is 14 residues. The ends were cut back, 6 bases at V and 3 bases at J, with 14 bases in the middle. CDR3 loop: CASSSGTDYYGYTF. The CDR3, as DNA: TGTGCCAGCAGCTCCGGGACCGACTACTATGGCTACACCTTC.

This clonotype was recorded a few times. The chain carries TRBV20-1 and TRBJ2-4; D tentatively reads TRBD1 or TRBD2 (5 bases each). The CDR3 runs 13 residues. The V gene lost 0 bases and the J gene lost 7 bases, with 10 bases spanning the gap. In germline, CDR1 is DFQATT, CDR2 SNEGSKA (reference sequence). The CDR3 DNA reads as TGCAGTGCTAGAGATAGAGAGGGGAACATTCAGTACTTC. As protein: CSARDREGNIQYF.

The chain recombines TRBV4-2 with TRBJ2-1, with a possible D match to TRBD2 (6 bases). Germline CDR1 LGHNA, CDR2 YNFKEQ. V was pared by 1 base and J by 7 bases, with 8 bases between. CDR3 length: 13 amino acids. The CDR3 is CASSQGAGNEQFF. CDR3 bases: TGTGCCAGCAGCCAAGGGGCGGGGAATGAGCAGTTCTTC.

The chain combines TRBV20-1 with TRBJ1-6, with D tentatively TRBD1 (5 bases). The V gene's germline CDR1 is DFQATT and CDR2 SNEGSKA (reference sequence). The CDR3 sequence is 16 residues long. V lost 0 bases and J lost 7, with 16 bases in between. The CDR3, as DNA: TGCAGTGCTAGAGATGTGCCCGGGACGGGGAATTCACCCCTCCACTTT. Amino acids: CSARDVPGTGNSPLHF.